These T cell receptor beta chains were read from a single sample in a study of blood T cell repertoires in COVID-19. The data were produced by immunoSEQ multiplex PCR, yet TCRdb's version contains in-frame clones alone and is incomplete. The data show some 85,000 clones, with about 80% seen just once and under 50% held by the top ten. Source material: peripheral blood. The receptors originated from a human donor in a cohort sampled during active COVID-19. Each CDR3 is given with its conserved first and last residue. A D gene is named only where the DNA matches it firmly. Rows give clone size only sometimes, using once, few, many, or a class for an expanded clone.

V: TRBV23-1; D: TRBD1; size: once; J: TRBJ2-3; DNA: TGCGCCAGCAGTCCCCCCCCGAACCGGGACAGGGGCCCAGATACGCAGTATTTT; CDR3: CASSPPPNRDRGPDTQYF
V: TRBV7-2; D: -; size: -; J: TRBJ2-5; DNA: TGTGCCAGCAGCTTCGGGCAGGGACACGAGACCCAGTACTTC; CDR3: CASSFGQGHETQYF
V: TRBV11-3; D: -; size: -; J: TRBJ2-5; DNA: TGTGCCAGCAGCTTAGACAGGGCAGAGACCCAGTACTTC; CDR3: CASSLDRAETQYF
V: TRBV5-4; D: TRBD2; size: -; J: TRBJ2-5; DNA: TGTGCCAGCAGCTTGGTGGGACTAGCGGGACCGACGGTAGAGACCCAGTACTTC; CDR3: CASSLVGLAGPTVETQYF
V: TRBV4-3; D: TRBD2; size: -; J: TRBJ2-2; DNA: TGCGCCAGCAGCCACTCCAGCGGGGCGAACACCGGGGAGCTGTTTTTT; CDR3: CASSHSSGANTGELFF
V: TRBV6-5; D: -; size: once; J: TRBJ1-4; DNA: TGTGCCAGCAGTCTCGACAGGAATGAAAAACTGTTTTTT; CDR3: CASSLDRNEKLFF
V: TRBV19; D: -; size: -; J: TRBJ2-5; DNA: TGTGCCAGTAGTATGACAGGGAGGGAGACCCAGTACTTC; CDR3: CASSMTGRETQYF
V: TRBV6-5; D: TRBD1; size: once; J: TRBJ1-1; DNA: TGTGCCAGCAGCCGGGGACAGGGGGGGGAAGCTTTCTTT; CDR3: CASSRGQGGEAFF
V: TRBV4-2; D: -; size: -; J: TRBJ2-3; DNA: TGTGCCAGCAGCCTCCAGCGAGATACGCAGTATTTT; CDR3: CASSLQRDTQYF
V: TRBV29-1; D: -; size: -; J: TRBJ1-6; DNA: TGCAGCGTGAGGGACTTTTTGGGTTCACCCCTCCACTTT; CDR3: CSVRDFLGSPLHF
V: TRBV13; D: -; size: -; J: TRBJ2-7; DNA: TGTGCCAGCAGCCAAATTAGGGGATCCTGGGAGCAGTACTTC; CDR3: CASSQIRGSWEQYF
V: TRBV28; D: TRBD1; size: -; J: TRBJ2-6; DNA: TGTGCCAGCAGTGTACCACAGGGGGCGCCTGGGGCCAACGTCCTGACTTTC; CDR3: CASSVPQGAPGANVLTF
V: TRBV13; D: -; size: -; J: TRBJ2-6; DNA: TGTGCCAGCAGCGCTAACCCCTCTGGGGCCAACGTCCTGACTTTC; CDR3: CASSANPSGANVLTF
V: TRBV7-2; D: TRBD1; size: -; J: TRBJ2-6; DNA: TGTGCCAGCAGCAGACAGGGGACGCTGCGTTCTGGGGCCAACGTCCTGACTTTC; CDR3: CASSRQGTLRSGANVLTF
V: TRBV19; D: -; size: -; J: TRBJ2-5; DNA: TGTGCCAGTAGGAAGGGGTTAGGGGAGACCCAGTACTTC; CDR3: CASRKGLGETQYF
V: TRBV28; D: -; size: once; J: TRBJ2-7; DNA: TGTGCCAGCGACAGGGAGGATTCCTACGAGCAGTACTTC; CDR3: CASDREDSYEQYF
V: TRBV7-3; D: -; size: once; J: TRBJ1-2; DNA: TGTGCCAGCAGTCCCCGGAACAGCCTTGTACGGAACTATGGCTACACCTTC; CDR3: CASSPRNSLVRNYGYTF
V: TRBV6-5; D: -; size: -; J: TRBJ1-2; DNA: TGTGCCAGCGGAAGGGGGGGAACATATGGCTACACCTTC; CDR3: CASGRGGTYGYTF
V: TRBV28; D: TRBD1; size: -; J: TRBJ1-6; DNA: TGTGCCAGTTTACAGGGGTCATATAATTCACCCCTCCACTTT; CDR3: CASLQGSYNSPLHF
V: TRBV5-5; D: TRBD2; size: few; J: TRBJ2-3; DNA: TGTGCCAGCAGCTTGGAACTAGCGGGAGGGGCAGATACGCAGTATTTT; CDR3: CASSLELAGGADTQYF
V: TRBV28; D: TRBD1; size: once; J: TRBJ2-1; DNA: TGTGCCAGCAGTTCCCCCCCCGGGACAGGGGAAGCGTATGAGCAGTTCTTC; CDR3: CASSSPPGTGEAYEQFF
V: TRBV19; D: -; size: -; J: TRBJ1-2; DNA: TGTGCCAGTAGTATAGGGGGACTGGGGTCGCGCGGTGGCTACACCTTC; CDR3: CASSIGGLGSRGGYTF
V: TRBV4-1; D: TRBD2; size: -; J: TRBJ2-7; DNA: TGCGCCAGCAGCCCCGGACTAGCGGGAGGGTATCTCTACGAGCAGTACTTC; CDR3: CASSPGLAGGYLYEQYF
V: TRBV12-3/TRBV12-4; D: -; size: -; J: TRBJ2-7; DNA: TGTGCCAGCAGTTTACAGGCGGGGTACGAGCAGTACTTC; CDR3: CASSLQAGYEQYF
V: TRBV2; D: TRBD1; size: -; J: TRBJ2-1; DNA: TGTGCCAGCAGTGGAGGACAGGGGCGGGATGAGCAGTTCTTC; CDR3: CASSGGQGRDEQFF
V: TRBV28; D: -; size: -; J: TRBJ1-3; DNA: TGTGCCAGCAGCTACCCGGGGGGTGAAGGAAACACCATATATTTT; CDR3: CASSYPGGEGNTIYF
V: TRBV6-5; D: -; size: -; J: TRBJ2-2; DNA: TGTGCCAGCAGTCGAACTGCTACCGGGGAGCTGTTTTTT; CDR3: CASSRTATGELFF
V: TRBV11-3; D: -; size: once; J: TRBJ2-1; DNA: TGTGCCAGCAGCTTTAATTCGTACAATGAGCAGTTCTTC; CDR3: CASSFNSYNEQFF
V: TRBV2; D: -; size: -; J: TRBJ1-5; DNA: TGTGCCAGCAGTGCGTTCGGAGGAAATCAGCCCCAGCATTTT; CDR3: CASSAFGGNQPQHF
V: TRBV10-3; D: TRBD1; size: -; J: TRBJ2-7; DNA: TGTGCCATCAGTGAGTCGCTACAGGGGTACGAGCAGTACTTC; CDR3: CAISESLQGYEQYF
V: TRBV27; D: TRBD2; size: -; J: TRBJ2-2; DNA: TGTGCCAGCAGTTTGGCTAGCGGCAACACCGGGGAGCTGTTTTTT; CDR3: CASSLASGNTGELFF
V: TRBV3-1/TRBV3-2; D: TRBD1; size: -; J: TRBJ2-7; DNA: TGTGCCAGCAGCCAAAGACAGGGGCAGGGCGAGCAGTACTTC; CDR3: CASSQRQGQGEQYF
V: TRBV28; D: TRBD1; size: -; J: TRBJ2-1; DNA: TGTGCCAGCAGTTTTGGGGACAGGGGATTCAATGAGCAGTTCTTC; CDR3: CASSFGDRGFNEQFF
V: TRBV19; D: TRBD1; size: once; J: TRBJ2-7; DNA: TGTGCCAGTAGCAAGGGGACAGGGCTTCTCGACGAGCAGTACTTC; CDR3: CASSKGTGLLDEQYF
V: TRBV19; D: TRBD1; size: -; J: TRBJ1-5; DNA: TGTGCCAGTAGTATCGACAGGGAGGATCAGCCCCAGCATTTT; CDR3: CASSIDREDQPQHF
V: TRBV18; D: -; size: -; J: TRBJ2-1; DNA: TGTGCCAGCTCACCAATTTCCGGGTTTGAGCAGTTCTTC; CDR3: CASSPISGFEQFF
V: TRBV11-2; D: -; size: -; J: TRBJ2-7; DNA: TGTGCCAGCAGCTTAGCATCGACAGGTGGTGGGACCTACGAGCAGTACTTC; CDR3: CASSLASTGGGTYEQYF
V: TRBV7-8; D: TRBD2; size: -; J: TRBJ2-2; DNA: TGTGCCAGCAGCTCAAAGCGGGAGCGGGCCGGGGAGCTGTTTTTT; CDR3: CASSSKRERAGELFF
V: TRBV7-2; D: TRBD2; size: -; J: TRBJ2-1; DNA: TGTGCCAGCAGCTTAGAAAGCGGGAGGGGGTACAATGAGCAGTTCTTC; CDR3: CASSLESGRGYNEQFF
V: TRBV5-1; D: -; size: few; J: TRBJ2-7; DNA: TGCGCCAGCAGCCCCGACACCCACTCCTACGAGCAGTACTTC; CDR3: CASSPDTHSYEQYF
V: TRBV14; D: TRBD2; size: -; J: TRBJ2-1; DNA: TGTGCCAGCAGCCAAGATGCGGGAGGGCGAGGTGAGCAGTTCTTC; CDR3: CASSQDAGGRGEQFF
V: TRBV6-5; D: -; size: -; J: TRBJ2-5; DNA: TGTGCCAGCAGATGGAGTACGGGAGTCGAGACCCAGTACTTC; CDR3: CASRWSTGVETQYF
V: TRBV6-5; D: -; size: -; J: TRBJ2-3; DNA: TGTGCCAGCAGTTACGGGGTTGGGACTAGCACAGATACGCAGTATTTT; CDR3: CASSYGVGTSTDTQYF
V: TRBV19; D: -; size: many; J: TRBJ1-5; DNA: TGTGCCAGTAGTATAGCGTGGCAGGGCTACAATCAGCCCCAGCATTTT; CDR3: CASSIAWQGYNQPQHF
V: TRBV18; D: TRBD1; size: -; J: TRBJ1-1; DNA: TGTGCCAGCTCACCCGGGACAGGGGGTGCGAGAATCTCTGAAGCTTTCTTT; CDR3: CASSPGTGGARISEAFF
V: TRBV6-6; D: -; size: -; J: TRBJ2-7; DNA: TGTGCCAGCAGTGCCGCGGCTTACGGGCAGTACTTC; CDR3: CASSAAAYGQYF
V: TRBV7-2; D: -; size: many; J: TRBJ2-3; DNA: TGTGCCAGCAGCTTAATGGCCTCAGATACGCAGTATTTT; CDR3: CASSLMASDTQYF
V: TRBV19; D: -; size: -; J: TRBJ2-4; DNA: TGTGCCAGTAGTAGAGACGGAGTTCTAACCAAAAACATTCAGTACTTC; CDR3: CASSRDGVLTKNIQYF
V: TRBV6-2/TRBV6-3; D: TRBD2; size: -; J: TRBJ2-3; DNA: TGTGCCAGCAGTTACTCAGACCTAGCGGGACACACAGATACGCAGTATTTT; CDR3: CASSYSDLAGHTDTQYF